This T cell receptor beta chain was identified during a study of vaccination and CD4 T cells after COVID-19. Study-wide context: Cellular stimulation was performed using overlapping spike peptides derived from SARS-CoV-2, HCoV-NL63, HCoV-OC43 and HCoV-229E.

In this sample, this clonotype turned up once. Its antigen is unknown. As to treatment: approximately 11-day PBMC culture with coronavirus spike peptide pools or control peptides (ViraFEST assay). CD4+ T cells of the unexposed donor were collected before the COVID-19 pandemic (2011-2018). ViraFEST used peptide pools to expand antigen-specific T cells and subsequently sequenced their TCRs. After being plated at over 1.5 million per well, PBMCs were cultured with 10 IU/ml IL-2 and approximately 9.2 ug/ml peptide pools. Cultured CD4+ T cell DNA underwent sequencing with the Oncomine TCR Beta short-read assay. In this case, cultured CD4+ T cells provided the extracted genomic DNA. TCRdb processed the PCR reads anew with MiXCR; each CDR3 protein has one entry. In the table there are around 11,000 distinct CDR3 sequences, around 28% of which are singletons. This CDR3 spans 16 amino acids. Germline-derived CDR1 and CDR2 are SGHAT and FQNNGV. V lost 6 bases and J lost 4; bases outside the gene matches: 8.

The chain joins TRBV11-2 to TRBJ2-2; 10 nucleotides agree with TRBD1. This receptor was taken from a human donor in good health. The sequenced material came from CD4+ T cells from blood, cultured in vitro. The CDR3 DNA follows: TGTGCCAGCAGATGGACGGGGACAGGGGTCACCGGGGAGCTGTTTTTT. Protein sequence: CASRWTGTGVTGELFF. The variable domain in full, with the rest retrieved from reference TRBV11-2 and TRBJ2-2, is EAGVAQSPRYKIIEKRQSVAFWCNPISGHATLYWYQQILGQGPKLLIQFQNNGVVDDSQLPKDRFSAERLKGVDSTLKIQPAKLEDSAVYLCASRWTGTGVTGELFFGEGSRLTVL.